There are a few counts of the clone carrying this TCR beta chain. Its antigen is not identified. This sample stems from a study of T cells after yellow fever vaccination. Findings and caveats of the study: Post-booster reappearance was seen for most primary-vaccination clones (around 96% CD4, roughly 86% CD8).

Template switching by 5'RACE produced TCR cDNA, adding a universal primer site and UMIs. MiXCR was run by TCRdb on the 5' RACE reads, yielding one entry per CDR3 protein. The sample lists hundreds of thousands of distinct CDR3 sequences, roughly 4% occurring once. The CDR3 sequence is 16 residues long. CDR1 and CDR2 from the germline V gene are SGHVS and FNYEAQ. The V end was cut by 4 bases, the J end by 0 bases, with 15 bases between. The V and J genes are TRBV7-6 and TRBJ2-5; D unclear. This TCR derives from a man aged 18 to 30 who received the YFV17D yellow fever vaccine. The source material was PBMCs, sampled 5 days after the yellow fever booster vaccination. This chain's CDR3 is CASSSRHSMYQETQYF. Written as DNA, the CDR3 is TGTGCCAGCAGCTCCAGGCACTCGATGTACCAAGAGACCCAGTACTTC.